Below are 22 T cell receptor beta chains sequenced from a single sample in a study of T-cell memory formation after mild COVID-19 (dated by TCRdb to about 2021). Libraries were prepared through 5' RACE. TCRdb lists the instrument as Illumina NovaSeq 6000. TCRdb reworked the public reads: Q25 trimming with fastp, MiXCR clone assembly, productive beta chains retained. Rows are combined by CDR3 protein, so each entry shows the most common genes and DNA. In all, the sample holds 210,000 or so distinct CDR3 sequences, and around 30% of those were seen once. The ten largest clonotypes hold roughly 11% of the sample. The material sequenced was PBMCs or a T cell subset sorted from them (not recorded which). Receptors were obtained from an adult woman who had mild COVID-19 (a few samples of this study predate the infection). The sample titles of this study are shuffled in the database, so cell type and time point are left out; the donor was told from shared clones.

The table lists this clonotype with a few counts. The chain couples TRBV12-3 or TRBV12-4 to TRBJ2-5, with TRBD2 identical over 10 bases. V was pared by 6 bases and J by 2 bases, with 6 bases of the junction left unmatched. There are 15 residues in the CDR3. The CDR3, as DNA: TGTGCCAGCAGCCCTAGCGGGGGAGATCAAGAGACCCAGTACTTC. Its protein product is CASSPSGGDQETQYF.

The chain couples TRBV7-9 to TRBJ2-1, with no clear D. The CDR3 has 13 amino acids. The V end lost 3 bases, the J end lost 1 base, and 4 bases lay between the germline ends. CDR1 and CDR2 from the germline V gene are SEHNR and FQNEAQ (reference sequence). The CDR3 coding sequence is TGTGCCAGCAGCTTTCCATCCTACAATGAGCAGTTCTTC. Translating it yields CASSFPSYNEQFF.

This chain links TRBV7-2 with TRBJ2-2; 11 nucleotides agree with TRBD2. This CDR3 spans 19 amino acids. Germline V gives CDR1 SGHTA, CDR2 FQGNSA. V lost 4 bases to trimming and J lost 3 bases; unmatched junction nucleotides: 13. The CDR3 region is CASSYGTSGANWDTGELFF. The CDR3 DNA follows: TGTGCCAGCAGCTACGGGACTAGCGGAGCCAATTGGGACACCGGGGAGCTGTTTTTT.

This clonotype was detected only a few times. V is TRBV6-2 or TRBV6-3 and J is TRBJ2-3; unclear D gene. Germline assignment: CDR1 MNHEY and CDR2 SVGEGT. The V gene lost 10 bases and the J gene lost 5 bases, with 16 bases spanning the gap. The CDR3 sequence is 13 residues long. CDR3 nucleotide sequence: TGTGCCATCCACGGACCTATGCAAGATACGCAGTATTTT. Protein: CAIHGPMQDTQYF.

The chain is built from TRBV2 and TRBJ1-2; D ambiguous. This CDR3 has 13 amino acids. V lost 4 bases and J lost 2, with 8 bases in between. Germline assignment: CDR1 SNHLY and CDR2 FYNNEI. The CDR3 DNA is TGTGCCAGCAGTGGTGGGCCGAACTATGGCTACACCTTC. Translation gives CASSGGPNYGYTF.

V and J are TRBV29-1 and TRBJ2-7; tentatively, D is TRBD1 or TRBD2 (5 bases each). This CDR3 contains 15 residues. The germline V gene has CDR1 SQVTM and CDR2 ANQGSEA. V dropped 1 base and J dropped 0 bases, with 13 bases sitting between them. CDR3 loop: CSVEVGDASSYEQYF. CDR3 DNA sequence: TGCAGCGTTGAAGTCGGGGACGCCAGCTCCTACGAGCAGTACTTC.

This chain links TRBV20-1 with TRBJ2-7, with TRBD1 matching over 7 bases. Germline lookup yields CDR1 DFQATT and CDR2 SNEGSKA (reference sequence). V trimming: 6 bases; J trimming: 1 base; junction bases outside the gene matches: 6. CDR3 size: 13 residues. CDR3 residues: CSAPKQGSYEQYF. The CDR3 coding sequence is TGCAGTGCACCAAAACAGGGGTCCTACGAGCAGTACTTC.

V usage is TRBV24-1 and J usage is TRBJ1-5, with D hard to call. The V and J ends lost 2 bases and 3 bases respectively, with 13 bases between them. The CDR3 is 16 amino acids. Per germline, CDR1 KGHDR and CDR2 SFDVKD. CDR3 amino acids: CATSDSTVPANQPQHF. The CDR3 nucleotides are TGTGCCACCAGTGATTCCACCGTGCCGGCCAATCAGCCCCAGCATTTT.

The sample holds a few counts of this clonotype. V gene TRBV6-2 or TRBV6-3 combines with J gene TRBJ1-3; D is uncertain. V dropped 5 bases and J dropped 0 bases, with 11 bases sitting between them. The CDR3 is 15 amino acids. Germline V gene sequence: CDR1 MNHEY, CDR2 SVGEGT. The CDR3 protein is CASSVDGYSGNTIYF. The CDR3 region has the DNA TGTGCCAGCAGTGTGGACGGCTACTCTGGAAACACCATATATTTT.

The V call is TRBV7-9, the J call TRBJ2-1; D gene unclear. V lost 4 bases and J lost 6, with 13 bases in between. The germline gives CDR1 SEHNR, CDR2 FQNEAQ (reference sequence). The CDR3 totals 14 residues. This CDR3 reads CASSSNLRPNEQFF. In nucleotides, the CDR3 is TGTGCCAGCAGCTCCAATTTACGGCCCAATGAGCAGTTCTTC.

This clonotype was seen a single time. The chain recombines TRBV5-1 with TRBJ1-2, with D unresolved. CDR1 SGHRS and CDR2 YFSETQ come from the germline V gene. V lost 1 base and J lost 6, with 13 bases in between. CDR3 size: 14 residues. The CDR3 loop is CASSLQRGNDGYTF. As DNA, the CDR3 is TGCGCCAGCAGCTTGCAACGGGGAAATGATGGCTACACCTTC.

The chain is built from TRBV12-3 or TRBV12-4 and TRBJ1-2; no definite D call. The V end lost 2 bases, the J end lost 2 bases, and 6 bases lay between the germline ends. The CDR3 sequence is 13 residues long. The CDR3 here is CASSLRQNYGYTF. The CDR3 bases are TGTGCCAGCAGTTTAAGGCAGAACTATGGCTACACCTTC.

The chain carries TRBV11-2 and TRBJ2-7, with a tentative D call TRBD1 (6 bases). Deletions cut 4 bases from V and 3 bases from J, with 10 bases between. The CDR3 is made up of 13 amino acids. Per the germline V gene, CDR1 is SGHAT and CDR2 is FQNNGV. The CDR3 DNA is TGTGCCAGCAGCTCCACAGGGAACTACGAGCAGTACTTC. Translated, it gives CASSSTGNYEQYF.

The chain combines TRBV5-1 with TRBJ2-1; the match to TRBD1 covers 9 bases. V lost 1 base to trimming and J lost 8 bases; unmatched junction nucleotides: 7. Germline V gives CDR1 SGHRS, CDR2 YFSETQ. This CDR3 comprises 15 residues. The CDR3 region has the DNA TGCGCCAGCAGCTTGATGGGACAGGGAGTCGATGAGCAGTTCTTC. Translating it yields CASSLMGQGVDEQFF.

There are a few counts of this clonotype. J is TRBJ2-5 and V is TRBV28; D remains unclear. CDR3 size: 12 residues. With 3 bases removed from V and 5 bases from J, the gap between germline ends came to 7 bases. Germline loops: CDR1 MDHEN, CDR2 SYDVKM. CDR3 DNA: TGTGCCAGCAGTTTCTTAGTGGAGACCCAGTACTTC. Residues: CASSFLVETQYF.

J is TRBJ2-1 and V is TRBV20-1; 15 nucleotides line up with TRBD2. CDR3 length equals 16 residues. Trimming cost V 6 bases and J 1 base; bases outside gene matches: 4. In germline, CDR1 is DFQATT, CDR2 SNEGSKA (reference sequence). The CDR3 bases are TGCAGTGCCCCGGGACTAGCGGGGGGTTCCTACAATGAGCAGTTCTTC. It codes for CSAPGLAGGSYNEQFF.

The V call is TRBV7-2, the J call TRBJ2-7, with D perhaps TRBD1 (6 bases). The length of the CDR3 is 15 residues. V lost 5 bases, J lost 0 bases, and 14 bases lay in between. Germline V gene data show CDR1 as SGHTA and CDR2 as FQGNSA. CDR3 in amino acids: CASSAQGPISYEQYF. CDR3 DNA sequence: TGTGCCAGCAGCGCACAGGGTCCGATCTCCTACGAGCAGTACTTC.

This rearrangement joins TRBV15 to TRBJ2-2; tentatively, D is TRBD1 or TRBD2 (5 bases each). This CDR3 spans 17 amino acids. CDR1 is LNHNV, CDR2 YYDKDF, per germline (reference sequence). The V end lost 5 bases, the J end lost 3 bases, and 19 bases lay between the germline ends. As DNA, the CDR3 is TGTGCCACCAGCCTGTCGTCCGGGACGCAGGACACCGGGGAGCTGTTTTTT. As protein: CATSLSSGTQDTGELFF.

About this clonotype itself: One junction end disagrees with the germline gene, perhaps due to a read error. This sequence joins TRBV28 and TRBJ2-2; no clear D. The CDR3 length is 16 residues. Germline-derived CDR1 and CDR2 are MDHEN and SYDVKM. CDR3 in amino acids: CASSSDIWLNAGELFF. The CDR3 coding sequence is TGTGCCAGCAGTTCAGACATATGGCTGAACGCCGGGGAGCTGTTTTTT.

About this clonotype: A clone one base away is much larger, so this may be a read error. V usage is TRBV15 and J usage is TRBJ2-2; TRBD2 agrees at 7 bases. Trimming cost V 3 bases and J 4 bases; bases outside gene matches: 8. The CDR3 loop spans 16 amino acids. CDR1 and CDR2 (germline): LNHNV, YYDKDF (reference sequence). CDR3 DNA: TGTGCCACCAGCAGTGGGGGACTAAATGCCACCGGGGAGCTGTTTTTT. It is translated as CATSSGGLNATGELFF.

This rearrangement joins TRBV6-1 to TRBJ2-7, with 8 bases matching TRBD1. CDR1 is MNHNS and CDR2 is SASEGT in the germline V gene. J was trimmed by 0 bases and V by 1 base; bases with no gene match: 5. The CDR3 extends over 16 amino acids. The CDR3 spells CASSEDRDRSSYEQYF. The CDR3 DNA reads TGTGCCAGCAGTGAAGACCGGGACAGGAGCTCCTACGAGCAGTACTTC.

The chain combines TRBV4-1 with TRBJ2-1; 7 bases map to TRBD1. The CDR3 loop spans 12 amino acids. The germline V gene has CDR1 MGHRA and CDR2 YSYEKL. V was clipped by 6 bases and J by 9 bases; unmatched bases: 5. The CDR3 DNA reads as TGCGCCAGCAGAAACAGGGGTGGTGAGCAGTTCTTC. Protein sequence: CASRNRGGEQFF.